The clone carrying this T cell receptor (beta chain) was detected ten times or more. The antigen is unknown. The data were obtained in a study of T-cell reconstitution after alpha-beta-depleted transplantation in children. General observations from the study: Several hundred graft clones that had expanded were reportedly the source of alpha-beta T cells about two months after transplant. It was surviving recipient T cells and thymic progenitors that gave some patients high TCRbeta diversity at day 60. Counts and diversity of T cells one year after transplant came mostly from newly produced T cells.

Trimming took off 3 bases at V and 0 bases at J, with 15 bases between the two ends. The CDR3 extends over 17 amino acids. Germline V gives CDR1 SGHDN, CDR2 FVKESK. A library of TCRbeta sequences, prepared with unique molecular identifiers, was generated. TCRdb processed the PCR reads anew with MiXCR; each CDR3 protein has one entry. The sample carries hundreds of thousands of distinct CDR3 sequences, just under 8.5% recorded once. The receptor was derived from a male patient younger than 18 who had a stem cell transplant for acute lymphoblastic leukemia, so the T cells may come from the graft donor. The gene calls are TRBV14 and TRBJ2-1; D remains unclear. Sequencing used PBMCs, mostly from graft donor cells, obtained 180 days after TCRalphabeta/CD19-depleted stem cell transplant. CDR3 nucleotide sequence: TGTGCCAGCAGCCACCAAACGCGGATGAGCTCCTACAATGAGCAGTTCTTC. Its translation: CASSHQTRMSSYNEQFF.